The text below deals with one T cell receptor (beta chain). As yet, its antigen is unknown. This sample is part of a study of OX40 agonist ivuxolimab in advanced cancers. Study as a whole: Checkpoint inhibitors had been given previously to over 30% of patients.

The table came from immunoSEQ multiplex PCR; TCRdb's copy has only in-frame clones and leaves some out. The sample holds some 71,000 clones, roughly nine tenths seen once. Trimming at V came to 5 bases and at J to 5 bases, leaving 12 bases not matched to a gene. Germline V gives CDR1 SGHVS, CDR2 FQNEAQ. The CDR3 runs to 16 residues. Study findings and constraints: Clonal expansion from baseline to week 6 occurred in both CD4+ and CD8+ T cells. More expanded clones were found, on average, in CD8+ than in CD4+ T cells.

Sample: CD4+ or CD8+ T cells sorted from blood, taken in a trial of the OX40 agonist ivuxolimab. The source is an adult with an advanced solid tumor such as melanoma, head and neck, liver or kidney cancer. This chain links TRBV7-8 with TRBJ2-5; 9 nucleotides line up with TRBD2. CDR3 nucleotide sequence: TGTGCCAGCAGCCCGGCCTCTAGCGGGATCATGGAGACCCAGTACTTC. Encoded protein: CASSPASSGIMETQYF.